A single sample is the source of the 25 T cell receptor beta chains below, sequenced in a study of T-cell memory formation after mild COVID-19. TCRdb recomputed calls from the 5' RACE reads with MiXCR, one row per CDR3 protein. The sample includes fewer than 60,000 distinct CDR3 sequences, less than 35% seen only once; the top ten take about 39%. Source material: PBMCs or a T cell subset sorted from them (not recorded which). The receptors originated from a young man who had mild COVID-19 (a few samples of this study predate the infection). Cell type and time point are not known.

This clonotype was detected a few times. The chain combines TRBV29-1 with TRBJ2-7; no reliable D call. CDR3 size: 11 residues. CDR1 and CDR2 (germline): SQVTM, ANQGSEA. V lost 6 bases and J 2 bases, leaving 8 bases between the germline ends. The CDR3 sequence is CSVSEAYEQYF. The CDR3 coding sequence is TGCAGCGTCTCAGAGGCCTACGAGCAGTACTTC.

This chain uses TRBV7-6 with TRBJ2-1; TRBD1 matches 10 bases. Germline CDR1 SGHVS, CDR2 FNYEAQ. CDR3 length equals 17 residues. V lost 0 bases, J lost 7 bases, and 9 bases stayed unmatched. The CDR3 reads CASSLAAGTGDMNEQFF. Written as DNA, the CDR3 is TGTGCCAGCAGCTTAGCCGCCGGGACAGGGGATATGAATGAGCAGTTCTTC.

The chain is built from TRBV29-1 and TRBJ2-1, with D perhaps being TRBD1 or TRBD2 (5 bases each). V lost 4 bases, J lost 11 bases, and 30 bases lay in between. The CDR3 is made up of 17 amino acids. CDR1 and CDR2 from the germline V gene are SQVTM and ANQGSEA. The CDR3 coding sequence is TGCAGCGTTGTCCCCCCCGGGGCAGGGTACGAGGGCTTGCAGCAGTTCTTC. Translated: CSVVPPGAGYEGLQQFF.

This clonotype was seen only a few times. The CDR3 region has the DNA TGTGCCAGCAGTTACTCGATAGGGTCCTCCTACGAGCAGTACTTC. It codes for CASSYSIGSSYEQYF. The chain links TRBV6-2 or TRBV6-3 to TRBJ2-7; D uncertain. CDR1 is MNHEY and CDR2 is SVGEGT in the germline V gene. This CDR3 has 15 amino acids. The V end was cut by 0 bases, the J end by 0 bases, with 9 bases between.

The chain has TRBV5-1 and TRBJ2-7; 8 nucleotides align to TRBD1. Trimming at V came to 0 bases and at J to 3 bases, leaving 8 bases not matched to a gene. Per the germline V gene, CDR1 is SGHRS and CDR2 is YFSETQ. The CDR3 has 16 amino acids. The CDR3 DNA reads as TGCGCCAGCAGCTTGGGCCGGACAGGGATCGGCTACGAGCAGTACTTC. This codes for CASSLGRTGIGYEQYF.

A few counts support this clonotype. The chain carries TRBV7-9 and TRBJ2-1; 13 nucleotides line up with TRBD2. CDR3 size: 15 residues. Per the germline V gene, CDR1 is SEHNR and CDR2 is FQNEAQ (reference sequence). The junction had 6 bases not matched to a gene; V was cut back by 5 bases and J by 8 bases. CDR3 sequence reads: CASSPGTSGVYEQFF. The CDR3 DNA follows: TGTGCCAGCAGCCCCGGGACTAGCGGGGTCTATGAGCAGTTCTTC. Variable domain in full (rest from reference TRBV7-9 and TRBJ2-1): DTGVSQNPRHKITKRGQNVTFRCDPISEHNRLYWYRQTLGQGPEFLTYFQNEAQLEKSRLLSDRFSAERPKGSFSTLEIQRTEQGDSAMYLCASSPGTSGVYEQFFGPGTRLTVL.

The genes are TRBV5-1 and TRBJ1-5; TRBD1 agrees at 7 bases. The germline V gene has CDR1 SGHRS and CDR2 YFSETQ. There are 14 residues in the CDR3. V gave up 4 bases and J gave up 5 bases; unmatched junction bases: 6. DNA for the CDR3: TGCGCCAGCAGCCCGTACAGGGGTGATCAGCCCCAGCATTTT. Its protein is CASSPYRGDQPQHF.

This clonotype was picked up a small number of times. J is TRBJ2-3 and V is TRBV18; unclear D gene. Germline V gene lookup returns CDR1 KGHSH and CDR2 LQKENI. V lost 3 bases and J lost 6, with 16 bases in between. The CDR3 spans 15 residues. DNA of the CDR3: TGTGCCAGCTCACCGGAATCCCCGAAGGAGGATACGCAGTATTTT. Its translation: CASSPESPKEDTQYF. Looking up the rest from reference TRBV18 and TRBJ2-3 gives the full variable domain: NAGVMQNPRHLVRRRGQEARLRCSPMKGHSHVYWYRQLPEEGLKFMVYLQKENIIDESGMPKERFSAEFPKEGPSILRIQQVVRGDSAAYFCASSPESPKEDTQYFGPGTRLTVL.

This clonotype was recorded at least ten times. The V and J genes are TRBV27 and TRBJ1-1, with 9 positions matching TRBD1. CDR1 is MNHEY and CDR2 is SMNVEV in the germline V gene (reference sequence). There are 14 residues in the CDR3. The junction had 8 bases not matched to a gene; V was cut back by 2 bases and J by 10 bases. The CDR3: CASSLNTGGRVAFF. CDR3 coding DNA: TGTGCCAGCAGTTTAAACACAGGGGGCAGGGTAGCTTTCTTT.

This clonotype was recorded only once. CDR3 DNA sequence: TGTGCCACCCGTAAGGCCAGGGGGAAGAAGAATGAGCAGTTCTTC. Amino acids: CATRKARGKKNEQFF. The chain joins TRBV24-1 to TRBJ2-1, with 7 positions matching TRBD1. Trimming took 9 bases from V and 7 from J; bases not matched to a gene: 14. Looked up from germline, CDR1 is KGHDR and CDR2 is SFDVKD. CDR3 size: 15 residues.

This clonotype was seen repeatedly, ten times or more. The chain uses TRBV6-1 and TRBJ2-3; D assignment may be TRBD1 or TRBD2 (6 bases each). This CDR3 has 13 residues. Germline CDR1 reads MNHNS; CDR2 reads SASEGT. V shed 8 bases and J shed 4 bases, with 13 bases lying between them. The CDR3 bases are TGTGCCAGCGGGGGGCTAGGCGCAGATACGCAGTATTTT. Translating gives CASGGLGADTQYF.

This sequence joins TRBV7-8 and TRBJ1-2, with a possible D match to TRBD1 (5 bases). The CDR3 runs to 14 residues. V lost 1 base to trimming and J lost 6 bases, with 12 bases between them. The germline V gene encodes CDR1 SGHVS and CDR2 FQNEAQ. The CDR3 here is CASSLETAVHGYTF. CDR3 bases: TGTGCCAGCAGCTTAGAGACAGCGGTCCATGGCTACACCTTC.

This clonotype was observed a handful of times. This rearrangement joins TRBV25-1 to TRBJ2-5; D not resolved. Looked up from germline, CDR1 is MGHDK and CDR2 is SYGVNS. V shed 6 bases and J shed 5 bases, with 7 bases lying between them. The CDR3 has 11 residues. CDR3 amino acids: CASRGLETQYF. The DNA of the CDR3 is TGTGCCAGCAGGGGCCTGGAGACCCAGTACTTC.

The chain joins TRBV27 to TRBJ2-7; D might be TRBD1 or TRBD2, each matching 7 bases. CDR3 length: 16 residues. Germline lookup yields CDR1 MNHEY and CDR2 SMNVEV (reference sequence). Trimming removed 2 bases from V and 2 bases from J, with 16 bases in between. DNA of the CDR3: TGTGCCAGCAGTTTAAGGGGAGGGGGCGCCGCCTACGAGCAGTACGTC. It is translated as CASSLRGGGAAYEQYV.

This clonotype occurred once. The chain uses TRBV4-2 and TRBJ1-1; D not certain. There are 16 residues in the CDR3. Germline V gene lookup returns CDR1 LGHNA and CDR2 YNFKEQ. Trimming shortened V by 0 bases and J by 0 bases, and 11 bases separated the two germline ends. The CDR3 region has the DNA TGTGCCAGCAGCCAAGATCCCAGTTACATGAACACTGAAGCTTTCTTT. Protein: CASSQDPSYMNTEAFF.

This clonotype has only a few counts. This chain connects TRBV9 to TRBJ2-5, with D maybe TRBD2 (6 bases). The V end lost 0 bases, the J end lost 5 bases, and 11 bases lay between the germline ends. This CDR3 contains 14 residues. The germline V gene has CDR1 SGDLS and CDR2 YYNGEE. CDR3 amino acids: CASSVGTGVETQYF. The CDR3 region has the DNA TGTGCCAGCAGCGTAGGAACGGGGGTCGAGACCCAGTACTTC. The whole variable domain, remainder taken from reference TRBV9 and TRBJ2-5, is DSGVTQTPKHLITATGQRVTLRCSPRSGDLSVYWYQQSLDQGLQFLIQYYNGEERAKGNILERFSAQQFPDLHSELNLSSLELGDSALYFCASSVGTGVETQYFGPGTRLLVL.

Many counts were recorded for this clonotype. The J gene is TRBJ2-1, the V gene TRBV7-9, with D possibly being TRBD2 (6 bases). Deletions cut 1 base from V and 11 bases from J, with 15 bases between. CDR1 SEHNR and CDR2 FQNEAQ come from the germline V gene (reference sequence). The CDR3 sequence is 14 residues long. The CDR3 loop is CASSLVGTPNQQFF. CDR3 DNA: TGTGCCAGCAGCTTAGTGGGGACTCCCAACCAGCAGTTCTTC.

The chain recombines TRBV4-1 with TRBJ2-5; TRBD1 agrees at 8 bases. Germline CDR1 and CDR2: MGHRA and YSYEKL. Trimming at V came to 3 bases and at J to 5 bases, leaving 8 bases not matched to a gene. The CDR3 consists of 15 residues. CDR3 loop: CASSQHTGGGETQYF. CDR3 sequence (DNA): TGCGCCAGCAGCCAGCACACAGGGGGTGGGGAGACCCAGTACTTC.

There are a few counts of this clonotype. The rearrangement links TRBV5-1 to TRBJ2-2; D is unclear. Trimming removed 2 bases at V and 4 bases at J, with 9 bases between. The CDR3 is 14 residues long. Germline CDR1 is SGHRS and CDR2 is YFSETQ. The CDR3 spells CASSFMDPTGELFF. The CDR3 DNA reads TGCGCCAGCAGCTTCATGGATCCCACCGGGGAGCTGTTTTTT.

About this clonotype: Sequence at one end of the junction differs from germline and may be a read error. This chain uses TRBV7-7 with TRBJ2-1; D is unclear. CDR3 length: 15 amino acids. Germline V gene sequence: CDR1 SSHAT, CDR2 FNYEAQ (reference sequence). The DNA for the CDR3 is TGTGCTAGCAGCCTAGGATTTGCCCCTCACAATGAGCAGTTCTTC. This encodes CASSLGFAPHNEQFF.

As concerns this clonotype: The conserved final phenylalanine or tryptophan is absent from the CDR3, which likely points to a read error. The chain has TRBV3-1 and TRBJ2-5; possible D gene TRBD1, 6 bases. This CDR3 is built from 13 residues. Trimming shortened V by 4 bases and J by 3 bases, and 9 bases separated the two germline ends. CDR1 is LGHDT, CDR2 YNNKEL, per germline (reference sequence). CDR3 nucleotides: TGTGCCAGCAGCCGACAGGACAAAGAGACCCAGTACGTC. Amino acids: CASSRQDKETQYV.

In this sample, this clonotype turned up many times. The CDR3 here is CASSFRDGIQYF. In nucleotides, the CDR3 is TGTGCCAGCAGCTTCAGGGACGGCATTCAGTACTTC. The J gene is TRBJ2-4, the V gene TRBV11-3; D tentatively reads TRBD1 or TRBD2 (5 bases each). Germline V gene data show CDR1 as SGHNT and CDR2 as YENEEA. This CDR3 is built from 12 residues. V gave up 3 bases and J gave up 9 bases, with 9 bases separating them.

This clonotype was seen many times. The chain joins TRBV12-3 or TRBV12-4 to TRBJ2-7, with no clear D. The V end was cut by 8 bases, the J end by 2 bases, with 4 bases between. The CDR3 has 10 amino acids. CDR3 sequence: CASGTYEQYF. The DNA of the CDR3 is TGTGCCAGCGGCACCTACGAGCAGTACTTC.

This clonotype was counted a few times. The chain uses TRBV7-9 and TRBJ2-7; possibly TRBD1 for D (6 bases). CDR3 length: 12 residues. Looked up from germline, CDR1 is SEHNR and CDR2 is FQNEAQ (reference sequence). Trimming pared 0 bases from V and 7 bases from J, leaving 7 bases between. The CDR3 nucleotides are TGTGCCAGCAGCTTAGCGCAGGGGGAGCAGTACTTC. Protein product: CASSLAQGEQYF.

The chain has TRBV7-9 and TRBJ2-6, with D possibly being TRBD1 (6 bases). Trimming pared 7 bases from V and 0 bases from J, leaving 19 bases between. Germline V gives CDR1 SEHNR, CDR2 FQNEAQ (reference sequence). This CDR3 contains 18 residues. Here the CDR3 DNA reads TGTGCCAGCACCGGCCCGGGACACACCTACTCTGGGGCCAACGTCCTGACTTTC. This translates into CASTGPGHTYSGANVLTF.